This TCR beta chain was sequenced during a study of shared clonotypes between healthy human individuals. Overall study context: Per-donor plates numbered three CD4 naive, three CD4 memory, two CD8 naive and one CD8 memory.

This CDR3 is 15 amino acids long. CDR1 is SEHNR, CDR2 FQNEAQ, per germline (reference sequence). The ends were cut back, 5 bases at V and 5 bases at J, with 19 bases in the middle. The protocol was immunoSEQ multiplex PCR, while the TCRdb copy is restricted to in-frame clones and leaves out a portion. The sample has around 2.5 million clones, roughly 93% seen once; the top ten hold approximately 0.35%. The TCR was taken from a man between 18 and 29 years old in good health. Some clones in this sample may be carry-over from other donors' samples. The chain uses TRBV7-9 and TRBJ2-7; possible D gene TRBD1, 8 bases. Source material: naive CD4+ T cells from PBMCs. Regarding subset: CD45RA+ positively selected. This CDR3 reads CASSPTGGGIHEQYF. The DNA of the CDR3 is TGTGCCAGCAGCCCCACAGGGGGAGGGATCCACGAGCAGTACTTC.